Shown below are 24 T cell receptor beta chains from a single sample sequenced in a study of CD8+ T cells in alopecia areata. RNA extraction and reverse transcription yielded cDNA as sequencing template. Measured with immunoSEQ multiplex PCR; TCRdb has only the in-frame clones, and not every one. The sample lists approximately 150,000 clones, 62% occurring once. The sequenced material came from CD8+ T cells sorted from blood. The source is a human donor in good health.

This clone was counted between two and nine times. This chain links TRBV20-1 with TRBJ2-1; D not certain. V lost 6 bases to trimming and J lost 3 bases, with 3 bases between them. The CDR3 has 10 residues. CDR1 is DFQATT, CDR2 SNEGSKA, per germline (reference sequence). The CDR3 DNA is TGCAGTGCATACTACAATGAGCAGTTCTTC. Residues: CSAYYNEQFF.

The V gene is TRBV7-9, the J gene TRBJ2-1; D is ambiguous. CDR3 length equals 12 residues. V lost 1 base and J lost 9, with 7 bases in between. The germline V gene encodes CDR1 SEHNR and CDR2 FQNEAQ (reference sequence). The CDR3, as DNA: TGTGCCAGCAGCTTAGAATGGGGTGAGCAGTTCTTC. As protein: CASSLEWGEQFF.

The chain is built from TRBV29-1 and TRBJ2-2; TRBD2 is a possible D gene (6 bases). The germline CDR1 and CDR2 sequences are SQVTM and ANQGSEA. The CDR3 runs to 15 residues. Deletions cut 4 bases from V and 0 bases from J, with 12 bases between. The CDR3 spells CSVGSRGSNTGELFF. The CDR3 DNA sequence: TGCAGCGTTGGTAGTCGGGGGTCGAACACCGGGGAGCTGTTTTTT.

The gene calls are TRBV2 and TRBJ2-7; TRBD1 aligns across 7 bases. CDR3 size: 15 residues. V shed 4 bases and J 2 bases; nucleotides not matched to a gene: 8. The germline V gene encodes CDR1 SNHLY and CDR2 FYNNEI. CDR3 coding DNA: TGTGCCAGCAGTGCCGGGACAGCGCTAACCTACGAGCAGTACTTC. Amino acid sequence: CASSAGTALTYEQYF. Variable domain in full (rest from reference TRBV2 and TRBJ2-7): EPEVTQTPSHQVTQMGQEVILRCVPISNHLYFYWYRQILGQKVEFLVSFYNNEISEKSEIFDDQFSVERPDGSNFTLKIRSTKLEDSAMYFCASSAGTALTYEQYFGPGTRLTVT.

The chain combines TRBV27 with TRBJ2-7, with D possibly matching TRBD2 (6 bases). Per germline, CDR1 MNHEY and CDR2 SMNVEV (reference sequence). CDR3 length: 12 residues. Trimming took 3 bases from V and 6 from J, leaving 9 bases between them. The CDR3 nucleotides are TGTGCCAGCAGTTTCGGAGGGCGCGAGCAGTACTTC. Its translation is CASSFGGREQYF.

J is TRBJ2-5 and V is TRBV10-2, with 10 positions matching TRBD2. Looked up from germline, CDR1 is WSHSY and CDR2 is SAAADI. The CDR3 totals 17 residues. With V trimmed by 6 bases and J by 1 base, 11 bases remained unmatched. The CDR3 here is CASSETRRTSGQETQYF. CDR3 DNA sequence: TGCGCCAGCAGCGAGACCCGCAGGACTAGCGGCCAAGAGACCCAGTACTTC.

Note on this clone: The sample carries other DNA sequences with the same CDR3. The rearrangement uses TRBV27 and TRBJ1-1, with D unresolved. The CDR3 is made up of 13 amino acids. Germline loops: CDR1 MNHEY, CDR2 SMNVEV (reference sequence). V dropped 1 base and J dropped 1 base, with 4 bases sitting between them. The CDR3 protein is CASSLYRNTEAFF. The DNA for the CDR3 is TGTGCCAGCAGTTTATACCGGAACACTGAAGCTTTCTTT.

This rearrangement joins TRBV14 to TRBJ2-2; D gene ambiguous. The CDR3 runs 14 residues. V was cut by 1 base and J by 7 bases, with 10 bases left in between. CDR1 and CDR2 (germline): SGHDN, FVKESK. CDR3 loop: CASSQVEGRGELFF. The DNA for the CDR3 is TGTGCCAGCAGCCAAGTAGAAGGCCGCGGGGAGCTGTTTTTT.

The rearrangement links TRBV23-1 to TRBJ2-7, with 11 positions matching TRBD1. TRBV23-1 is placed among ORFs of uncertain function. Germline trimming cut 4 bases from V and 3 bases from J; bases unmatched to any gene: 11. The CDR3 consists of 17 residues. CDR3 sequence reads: CASSLRTGGLNFYEQYF. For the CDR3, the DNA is TGCGCCAGCAGTCTCAGGACAGGGGGCTTAAACTTCTACGAGCAGTACTTC.

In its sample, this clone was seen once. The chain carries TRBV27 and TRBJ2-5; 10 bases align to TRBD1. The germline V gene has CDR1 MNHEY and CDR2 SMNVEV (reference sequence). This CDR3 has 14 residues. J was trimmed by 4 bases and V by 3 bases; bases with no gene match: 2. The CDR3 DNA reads TGTGCCAGCAGTTTCCGGGACAGGGGAGAGACCCAGTACTTC. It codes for CASSFRDRGETQYF.

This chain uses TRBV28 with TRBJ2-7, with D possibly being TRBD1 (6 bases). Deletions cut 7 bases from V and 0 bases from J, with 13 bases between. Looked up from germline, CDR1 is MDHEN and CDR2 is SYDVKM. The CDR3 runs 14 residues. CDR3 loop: CASTIGGSSYEQYF. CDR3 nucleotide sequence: TGTGCCAGCACAATAGGGGGTTCCTCCTACGAGCAGTACTTC.

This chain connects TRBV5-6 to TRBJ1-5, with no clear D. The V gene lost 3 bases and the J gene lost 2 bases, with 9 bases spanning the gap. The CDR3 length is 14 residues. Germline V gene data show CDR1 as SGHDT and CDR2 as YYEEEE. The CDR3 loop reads CASSSRVRNQPQHF. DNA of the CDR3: TGTGCCAGCAGCTCACGGGTCCGCAATCAGCCCCAGCATTTT. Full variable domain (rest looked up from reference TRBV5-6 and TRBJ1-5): DAGVTQSPTHLIKTRGQQVTLRCSPKSGHDTVSWYQQALGQGPQFIFQYYEEEERQRGNFPDRFSGHQFPNYSSELNVNALLLGDSALYLCASSSRVRNQPQHFGDGTRLSIL.

The CDR3 protein is CASRISPTDTQYF. The DNA for the CDR3 is TGTGCCAGCCGGATCAGTCCAACAGATACGCAGTATTTT. The V gene is TRBV2, the J gene TRBJ2-3; D uncertain. Trimming shortened V by 8 bases and J by 3 bases, and 12 bases separated the two germline ends. Per the germline V gene, CDR1 is SNHLY and CDR2 is FYNNEI. The CDR3 extends over 13 amino acids.

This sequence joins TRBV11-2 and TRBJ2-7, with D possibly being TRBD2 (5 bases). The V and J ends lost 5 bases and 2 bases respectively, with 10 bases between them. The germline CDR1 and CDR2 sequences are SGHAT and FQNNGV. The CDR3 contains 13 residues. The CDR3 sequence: CASSPGIPYEQYF. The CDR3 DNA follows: TGTGCCAGCAGCCCCGGGATTCCCTACGAGCAGTACTTC.

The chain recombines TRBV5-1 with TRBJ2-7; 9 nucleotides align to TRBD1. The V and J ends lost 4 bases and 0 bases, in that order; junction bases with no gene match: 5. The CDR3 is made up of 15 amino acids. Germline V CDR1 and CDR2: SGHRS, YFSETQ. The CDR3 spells CASSPWDRVSYEQYF. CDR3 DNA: TGCGCCAGCAGCCCCTGGGACAGGGTCTCCTACGAGCAGTACTTC.

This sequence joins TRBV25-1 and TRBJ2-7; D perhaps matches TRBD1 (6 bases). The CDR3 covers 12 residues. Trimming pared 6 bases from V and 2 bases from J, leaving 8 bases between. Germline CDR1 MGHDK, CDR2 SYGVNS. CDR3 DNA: TGTGCCAGCAGCGCAGGGGCCTACGAGCAGTACTTC. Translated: CASSAGAYEQYF.

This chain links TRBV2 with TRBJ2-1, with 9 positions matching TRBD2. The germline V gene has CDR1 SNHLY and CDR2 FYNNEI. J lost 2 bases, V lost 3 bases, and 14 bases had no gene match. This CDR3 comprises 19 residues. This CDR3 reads CASSDGSSGEVETYNEQFF. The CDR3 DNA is TGTGCCAGCAGTGACGGATCTAGCGGGGAGGTCGAAACCTACAATGAGCAGTTCTTC.

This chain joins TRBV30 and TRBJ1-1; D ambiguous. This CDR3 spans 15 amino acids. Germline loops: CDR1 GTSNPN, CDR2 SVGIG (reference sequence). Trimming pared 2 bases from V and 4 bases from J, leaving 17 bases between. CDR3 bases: TGTGCCTGGAGTTTGGGAACCAGATCCGGCACTGAAGCTTTCTTT. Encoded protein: CAWSLGTRSGTEAFF.

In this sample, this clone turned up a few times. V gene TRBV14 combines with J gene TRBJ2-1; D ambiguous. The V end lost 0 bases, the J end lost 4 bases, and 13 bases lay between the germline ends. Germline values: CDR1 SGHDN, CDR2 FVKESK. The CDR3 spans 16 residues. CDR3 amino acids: CASSQDWQHWYNEQFF. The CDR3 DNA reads TGTGCCAGCAGCCAAGATTGGCAGCACTGGTACAATGAGCAGTTCTTC.

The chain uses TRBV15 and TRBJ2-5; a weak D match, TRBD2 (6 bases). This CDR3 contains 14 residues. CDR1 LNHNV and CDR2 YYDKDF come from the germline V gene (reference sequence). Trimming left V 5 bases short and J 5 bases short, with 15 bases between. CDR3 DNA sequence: TGTGCCACCAGCTCCCTCGGAGGGGAGGAGACCCAGTACTTC. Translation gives CATSSLGGEETQYF.

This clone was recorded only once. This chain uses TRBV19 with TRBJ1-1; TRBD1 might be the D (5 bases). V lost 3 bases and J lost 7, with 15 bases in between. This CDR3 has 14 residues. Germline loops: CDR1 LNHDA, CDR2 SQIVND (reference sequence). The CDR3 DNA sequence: TGTGCCAGTAGTATTTCGGGGTGGGACGGTGAAGCTTTCTTT. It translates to CASSISGWDGEAFF.

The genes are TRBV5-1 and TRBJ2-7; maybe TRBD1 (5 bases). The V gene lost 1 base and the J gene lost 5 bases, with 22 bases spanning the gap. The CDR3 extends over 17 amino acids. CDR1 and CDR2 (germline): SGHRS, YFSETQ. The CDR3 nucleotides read TGCGCCAGCAGCTTGAGACCCCCAGGGCAGGGCATCCACGAGCAGTACTTC. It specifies CASSLRPPGQGIHEQYF.

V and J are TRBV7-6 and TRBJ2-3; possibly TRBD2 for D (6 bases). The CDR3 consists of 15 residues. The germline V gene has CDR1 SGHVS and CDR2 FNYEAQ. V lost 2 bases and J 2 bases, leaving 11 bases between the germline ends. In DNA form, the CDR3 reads TGTGCCAGCAGCTTAATTAGCGGACCCACAGATACGCAGTATTTT. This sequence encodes CASSLISGPTDTQYF.

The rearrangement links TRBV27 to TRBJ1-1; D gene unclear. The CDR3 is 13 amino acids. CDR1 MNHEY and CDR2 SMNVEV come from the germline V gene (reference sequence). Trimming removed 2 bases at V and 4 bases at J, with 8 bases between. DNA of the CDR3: TGTGCCAGCAGTTTAGGGTTGGGCACTGAAGCTTTCTTT. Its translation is CASSLGLGTEAFF.